What follows are 10 T cell receptor beta chains derived from one specimen sequenced in a study of T cell responses to AZD1222 COVID-19 vaccine. Sequencing was performed with immunoSEQ multiplex PCR; in TCRdb, only in-frame clones are kept and a portion is missing. Found here are 100,000 to 150,000 clones, approximately 90% of them singletons; the top ten hold 4.2%. The input for sequencing was peripheral blood, taken 28 days after the second dose of the MenACWY control vaccine. These receptors were taken from an adult who received the MenACWY meningococcal vaccine as a control.

This clone was recorded a few times. For the CDR3, the DNA is TGTGCCAGCAGTTACCCGGGAGCCAATGAGCAGTTCTTC. Translation: CASSYPGANEQFF. The genes are TRBV6-5 and TRBJ2-1; D is possibly TRBD2 (6 bases). CDR3 size: 13 residues. The V end lost 2 bases, the J end lost 6 bases, and 8 bases lay between the germline ends. Germline V gene sequence: CDR1 MNHEY, CDR2 SVGAGI.

The V gene is TRBV13, the J gene TRBJ1-3; tentative D call: TRBD1 (6 bases). V shed 5 bases and J shed 0 bases, with 14 bases lying between them. The CDR3 is made up of 16 amino acids. Germline assignment: CDR1 PRHDT and CDR2 FYEKMQ (reference sequence). The CDR3: CASSPTLGASGNTIYF. The CDR3, as DNA: TGTGCCAGCAGCCCCACCTTGGGGGCCTCTGGAAACACCATATATTTT.

This clone was observed a handful of times. This chain links TRBV29-1 with TRBJ2-5; 10 bases match TRBD1. V was pared by 6 bases and J by 7 bases, with 8 bases of the junction left unmatched. The CDR3 has 13 residues. Germline-derived CDR1 and CDR2 are SQVTM and ANQGSEA. The CDR3 here is CSVGTGDGGTQYF. The CDR3 DNA reads as TGCAGCGTGGGGACAGGGGACGGCGGGACCCAGTACTTC.

The V gene is TRBV3-1 (or the pseudogene TRBV3-2), the J gene TRBJ2-5, with D possibly being TRBD2 (5 bases). This CDR3 comprises 13 residues. The germline V gene has CDR1 LGHDT and CDR2 YNNKEL (reference sequence). Trimming pared 4 bases from V and 5 bases from J, leaving 11 bases between. The CDR3 region has the DNA TGTGCCAGCAGCCCCTGGGGAGAGGAGACCCAGTACTTC. It translates to CASSPWGEETQYF.

The chain couples TRBV2 to TRBJ2-1, with a weak D call TRBD1 (5 bases). The CDR3 contains 13 residues. V dropped 8 bases and J dropped 6 bases, with 14 bases sitting between them. From germline, CDR1 is SNHLY and CDR2 FYNNEI. The DNA for the CDR3 is TGTGCCAGCTTCGACAGTCCTGCCAATGAGCAGTTCTTC. Amino acids: CASFDSPANEQFF.

The chain couples TRBV28 to TRBJ2-3; tentative D call: TRBD2 (5 bases). Trimming left V 6 bases short and J 6 bases short, with 16 bases between. Germline V gives CDR1 MDHEN, CDR2 SYDVKM. This CDR3 has 14 residues. The CDR3 nucleotides are TGTGCCAGCAGCGGTAGCGATTATCTCGATACGCAGTATTTT. This gives the protein CASSGSDYLDTQYF.

A word on this clone: At one end, the junction sequence differs from germline, possibly due to a read error. This chain uses TRBV19 with TRBJ1-2, with D perhaps TRBD1 (6 bases). The CDR3 has 18 amino acids. Germline V gene sequence: CDR1 LNHDA, CDR2 SQIVND (reference sequence). CDR3: CASSSRPFGGAQNYGYTF. The CDR3 nucleotides read TGTGCCAGCAGTAGTCGCCCGTTTGGGGGGGCGCAGAACTATGGCTACACCTTC.

The chain couples TRBV4-1 to TRBJ2-6; the D is unclear. This CDR3 has 16 residues. The V gene lost 0 bases and the J gene lost 0 bases, with 6 bases spanning the gap. CDR1 MGHRA and CDR2 YSYEKL come from the germline V gene. In DNA form, the CDR3 reads TGCGCCAGCAGCCAAGACTACAGCTCTGGGGCCAACGTCCTGACTTTC. Its translation is CASSQDYSSGANVLTF.

J is TRBJ1-1 and V is TRBV11-2, with D unclear. The V and J ends lost 9 bases and 4 bases respectively, with 15 bases between them. Germline-derived CDR1 and CDR2 are SGHAT and FQNNGV. The CDR3 covers 13 residues. This chain's CDR3 is CASLRGKGTEAFF. DNA for the CDR3: TGTGCCAGTCTTAGAGGGAAAGGCACTGAAGCTTTCTTT.

CDR3 loop: CASSPRTHIDANTEAFF. The CDR3 region has the DNA TGCGCCAGCAGCCCACGAACACATATTGACGCGAACACTGAAGCTTTCTTT. The gene calls are TRBV4-3 and TRBJ1-1; no definite D call. The CDR3 spans 17 residues. The V and J ends lost 4 bases and 1 base respectively, with 19 bases between them. CDR1 is LGHNA and CDR2 is YSLEER in the germline V gene.